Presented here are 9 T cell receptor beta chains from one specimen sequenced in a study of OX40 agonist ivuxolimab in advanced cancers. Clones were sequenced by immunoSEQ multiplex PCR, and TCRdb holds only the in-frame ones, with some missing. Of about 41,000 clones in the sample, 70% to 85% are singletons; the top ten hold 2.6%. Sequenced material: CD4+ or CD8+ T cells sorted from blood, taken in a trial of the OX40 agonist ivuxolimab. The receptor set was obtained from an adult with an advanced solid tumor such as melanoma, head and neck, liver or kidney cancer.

This CDR3 reads CASSVETAFSGANVLTF. The CDR3 DNA is TGTGCCAGCAGCGTAGAGACGGCCTTCTCTGGGGCCAACGTCCTGACTTTC. This sequence joins TRBV9 and TRBJ2-6; D is unclear. Germline V gives CDR1 SGDLS, CDR2 YYNGEE. Deletions cut 0 bases from V and 0 bases from J, with 10 bases between. This CDR3 region has 17 residues.

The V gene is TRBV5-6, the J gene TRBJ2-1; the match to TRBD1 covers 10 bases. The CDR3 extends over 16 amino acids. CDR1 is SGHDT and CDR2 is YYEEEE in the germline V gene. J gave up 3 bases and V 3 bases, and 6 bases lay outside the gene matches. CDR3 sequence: CASSSRGQGNYNEQFF. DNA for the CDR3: TGTGCCAGCAGCTCCCGGGGACAGGGGAACTACAATGAGCAGTTCTTC.

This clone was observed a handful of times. DNA of the CDR3: TGTGCCAGCAGCCAAGCTAGCGGGGGGCGAGATGAGCAGTTCTTC. Translated, it gives CASSQASGGRDEQFF. The rearrangement joins TRBV9 to TRBJ2-1; 11 nucleotides line up with TRBD2. Germline assignment: CDR1 SGDLS and CDR2 YYNGEE. V shed 4 bases, J shed 8 bases, and the junction held 8 bases outside the gene matches. The CDR3 length is 15 residues.

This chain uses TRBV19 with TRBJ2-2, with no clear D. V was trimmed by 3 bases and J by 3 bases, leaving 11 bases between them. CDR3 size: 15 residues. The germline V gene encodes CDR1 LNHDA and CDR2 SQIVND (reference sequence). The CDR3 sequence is CASSIGRMDTGELFF. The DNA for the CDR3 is TGTGCCAGTAGTATTGGCAGAATGGACACCGGGGAGCTGTTTTTT.

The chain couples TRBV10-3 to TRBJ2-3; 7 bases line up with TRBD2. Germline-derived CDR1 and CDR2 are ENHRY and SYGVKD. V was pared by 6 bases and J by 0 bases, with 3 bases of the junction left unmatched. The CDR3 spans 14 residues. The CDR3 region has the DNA TGTGCCATCAGGCGGGAGCCTAGCACAGATACGCAGTATTTT. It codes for CAIRREPSTDTQYF.

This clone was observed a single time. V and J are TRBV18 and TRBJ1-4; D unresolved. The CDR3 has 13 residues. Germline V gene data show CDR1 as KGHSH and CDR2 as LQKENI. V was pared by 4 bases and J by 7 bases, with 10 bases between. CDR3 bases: TGTGCCAGCTCACGCCAGACTTCTGAAAAACTGTTTTTT. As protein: CASSRQTSEKLFF.

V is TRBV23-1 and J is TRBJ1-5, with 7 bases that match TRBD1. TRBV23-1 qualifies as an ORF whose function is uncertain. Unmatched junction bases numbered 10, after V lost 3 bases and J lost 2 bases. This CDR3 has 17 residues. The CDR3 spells CASSHTDREHGNQPQHF. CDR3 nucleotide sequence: TGCGCCAGCAGTCACACAGACAGGGAACATGGCAATCAGCCCCAGCATTTT.

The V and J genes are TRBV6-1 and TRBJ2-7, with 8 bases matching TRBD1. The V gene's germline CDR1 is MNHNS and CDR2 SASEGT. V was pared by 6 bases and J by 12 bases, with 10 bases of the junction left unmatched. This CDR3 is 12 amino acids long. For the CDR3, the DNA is TGTGCCAGCAGCCCGGGACAGGCGAAACTGTACTTC. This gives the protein CASSPGQAKLYF.

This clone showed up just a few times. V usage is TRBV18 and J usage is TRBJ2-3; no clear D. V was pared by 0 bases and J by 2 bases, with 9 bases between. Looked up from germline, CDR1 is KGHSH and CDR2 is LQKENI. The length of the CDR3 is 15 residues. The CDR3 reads CASSPPSDFTDTQYF. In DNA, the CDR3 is TGTGCCAGCTCACCACCGTCAGATTTCACAGATACGCAGTATTTT.